The sample holds a few counts of the clone carrying this T cell receptor (beta chain). Its antigen is not known. The PCR employed 60 Vbeta primers together with 13 Jbeta primers. TCRdb's copy holds only in-frame clones and misses some; the assay was immunoSEQ multiplex PCR. The data contain roughly 78,000 clones, over 55% of them singletons. Per germline, CDR1 SGDLS and CDR2 YYNGEE. CDR3 length: 13 residues. Deletions cut 4 bases from V and 1 base from J, with 8 bases between. These data belong to a study of cytomegalovirus exposure and HLA in healthy donors. Overall study results and limits: As a later analysis showed, a missense DCLRE1C variant was linked to trimming of TCR beta V- and J-genes. Among the sequence variants, a highly shared cluster was likely an artifact of sequencing.

The gene calls are TRBV9 and TRBJ1-1, with unresolved D. This TCR was sampled from a man aged 25-40 years in good health and CMV-seropositive. The sample taken for sequencing was PBMCs. The CDR3 sequence is CASSPEGNTEAFF. CDR3 in DNA: TGTGCCAGCAGCCCCGAGGGGAACACTGAAGCTTTCTTT.